This is a list of T cell receptor beta chains from one sample in a study of shared clonotypes between healthy human individuals. Using immunoSEQ multiplex PCR, the repertoire was profiled, and TCRdb retains in-frame clones only, with some absent. The sample holds 780,000 or so clones, 55% to 80% seen once. The sequenced material came from memory CD4+ T cells sorted from blood. Receptors were obtained from a woman in her 30s in good health. Each CDR3 is given with its conserved first and last residue. Fields, in order: D gene, clone size, V gene, CDR3 length, J gene, CDR3 protein, CDR3 DNA. D genes are given only for firm matches. The size of a clone is reported for some rows only, either as once, few or many, or as a class for expanded clones.

D: TRBD1; size: -; V: TRBV10-3; length: 16; J: TRBJ2-1; CDR3: CAISEPGQGRYNEQFF; DNA: TGTGCCATCAGTGAGCCAGGACAGGGGAGGTACAATGAGCAGTTCTTC
D: -; size: -; V: TRBV5-5; length: 13; J: TRBJ2-7; CDR3: CASSLGGTYEQYF; DNA: TGTGCCAGCAGCTTGGGGGGAACCTACGAGCAGTACTTC
D: -; size: -; V: TRBV25-1; length: 18; J: TRBJ1-4; CDR3: CASSEYGGEAGTNEKLFF; DNA: TGTGCCAGCAGTGAATATGGGGGTGAGGCAGGGACTAATGAAAAACTGTTTTTT
D: -; size: -; V: TRBV6-5; length: 15; J: TRBJ2-7; CDR3: CASSHAMGSSYEQYF; DNA: TGTGCCAGCAGCCACGCCATGGGTAGCTCCTACGAGCAGTACTTC
D: -; size: -; V: TRBV27; length: 14; J: TRBJ1-5; CDR3: CASRPVRGDQPQHF; DNA: TGTGCCAGCAGACCGGTCCGGGGGGATCAGCCCCAGCATTTT
D: -; size: once; V: TRBV19; length: 15; J: TRBJ2-7; CDR3: CASSHPEKSSYEQYF; DNA: TGTGCCAGTAGCCATCCCGAGAAATCCTCCTACGAGCAGTACTTC
D: TRBD2; size: -; V: TRBV7-2; length: 14; J: TRBJ2-3; CDR3: CASRRGGRSDTQYF; DNA: TGTGCCAGCAGGCGGGGCGGGAGATCAGATACGCAGTATTTT
D: -; size: -; V: TRBV11-1; length: 16; J: TRBJ1-3; CDR3: CASSLTNSRSGNTIYF; DNA: TGTGCCAGCAGCTTAACAAACTCCCGCTCTGGAAACACCATATATTTT
D: -; size: few; V: TRBV19; length: 15; J: TRBJ1-2; CDR3: CASTRDPSGNYGYTF; DNA: TGTGCCAGTACTCGGGACCCGAGCGGGAACTATGGCTACACCTTC
D: TRBD2; size: -; V: TRBV27; length: 15; J: TRBJ2-5; CDR3: CASSGTSGSQETQYF; DNA: TGTGCCAGCAGCGGGACTAGCGGGAGTCAAGAGACCCAGTACTTC
D: TRBD2; size: -; V: TRBV28; length: 14; J: TRBJ2-3; CDR3: CASSWGGNTDTQYF; DNA: TGTGCCAGCAGTTGGGGGGGAAACACAGATACGCAGTATTTT
D: -; size: -; V: TRBV19; length: 15; J: TRBJ2-1; CDR3: CASSLEPRKYNEQFF; DNA: TGTGCCAGTAGTCTCGAGCCGCGGAAGTACAATGAGCAGTTCTTC
D: TRBD1; size: -; V: TRBV18; length: 15; J: TRBJ1-5; CDR3: CASSTGQGLNQPQHF; DNA: TGTGCCAGCTCAACCGGACAGGGGCTCAATCAGCCCCAGCATTTT
D: -; size: -; V: TRBV2; length: 14; J: TRBJ1-3; CDR3: CASKLGESGNTIYF; DNA: TGTGCCAGCAAATTAGGGGAATCTGGAAACACCATATATTTT
D: TRBD1; size: -; V: TRBV9; length: 14; J: TRBJ1-5; CDR3: CASSEQGGNQPQHF; DNA: TGTGCCAGCAGCGAGCAGGGGGGCAATCAGCCCCAGCATTTT
D: -; size: -; V: TRBV5-4; length: 17; J: TRBJ1-4; CDR3: CASSWRGTQGTNEKLFF; DNA: TGTGCCAGCAGCTGGAGAGGCACCCAAGGGACTAATGAAAAACTGTTTTTT
D: -; size: -; V: TRBV2; length: 14; J: TRBJ2-3; CDR3: CASSDRERTDTQYF; DNA: TGTGCCAGCAGTGATAGAGAGCGCACAGATACGCAGTATTTT
D: TRBD1; size: -; V: TRBV5-6; length: 16; J: TRBJ1-2; CDR3: CASSLPGQGFYYGYTF; DNA: TGTGCCAGCAGCTTGCCGGGACAGGGGTTCTACTATGGCTACACCTTC
D: -; size: -; V: TRBV5-1; length: 13; J: TRBJ1-4; CDR3: CASSSYTDEKLFF; DNA: TGCGCCAGCAGCTCCTACACAGATGAAAAACTGTTTTTT
D: -; size: -; V: TRBV28; length: 15; J: TRBJ1-4; CDR3: CASSSPPGTGEKLFF; DNA: TGTGCCAGCAGTTCCCCTCCGGGGACGGGGGAAAAACTGTTTTTT
D: -; size: -; V: TRBV7-6; length: 12; J: TRBJ2-5; CDR3: CASSFPQETQYF; DNA: TGTGCCAGCAGCTTCCCTCAAGAGACCCAGTACTTC
D: TRBD2; size: -; V: TRBV19; length: 15; J: TRBJ2-7; CDR3: CASRGGLAGADEQYF; DNA: TGTGCCAGTAGGGGGGGACTAGCGGGAGCTGACGAGCAGTACTTC
D: -; size: -; V: TRBV19; length: 14; J: TRBJ1-2; CDR3: CASSNRKANYGYTF; DNA: TGTGCCAGTAGTAACCGCAAAGCTAACTATGGCTACACCTTC
D: -; size: few; V: TRBV18; length: 13; J: TRBJ1-1; CDR3: CATKDGSNTEAFF; DNA: TGTGCCACAAAGGACGGGTCGAACACTGAAGCTTTCTTT
D: -; size: -; V: TRBV21-1; length: 16; J: TRBJ2-5; CDR3: CASSKRTVSRGETQYF; DNA: TGTGCCAGCAGCAAAAGGACCGTTTCAAGAGGAGAGACCCAGTACTTC
D: -; size: few; V: TRBV10-2; length: 12; J: TRBJ2-3; CDR3: CASSDGTDTQYF; DNA: TGCGCCAGCAGTGACGGGACAGATACGCAGTATTTT
D: -; size: -; V: TRBV28; length: 12; J: TRBJ2-7; CDR3: CASTHHRYEQYF; DNA: TGTGCCAGCACACATCACCGATACGAGCAGTACTTC
D: -; size: -; V: TRBV28; length: 13; J: TRBJ2-1; CDR3: CASSLGLYNEQFF; DNA: TGTGCCAGCAGTTTAGGGCTTTACAATGAGCAGTTCTTC
D: TRBD2; size: few; V: TRBV10-2; length: 14; J: TRBJ2-5; CDR3: CASSSSGRAGTQYF; DNA: TGCGCCAGCAGTAGTAGCGGGAGGGCCGGGACCCAGTACTTC
D: -; size: -; V: TRBV11-2; length: 14; J: TRBJ1-1; CDR3: CASSNYRVNTEAFF; DNA: TGTGCCAGCAGCAACTACAGGGTGAACACTGAAGCTTTCTTT
D: TRBD1; size: -; V: TRBV29-1; length: 14; J: TRBJ2-3; CDR3: CSVTGTGVTDTQYF; DNA: TGCAGCGTGACCGGGACAGGGGTAACAGATACGCAGTATTTT
D: TRBD2; size: -; V: TRBV5-1; length: 16; J: TRBJ2-5; CDR3: CASSPGGVAVQETQYF; DNA: TGCGCCAGCAGCCCCGGGGGGGTAGCGGTCCAAGAGACCCAGTACTTC
D: TRBD1; size: -; V: TRBV5-4; length: 15; J: TRBJ1-2; CDR3: CASSSGTGALYGYTF; DNA: TGTGCCAGCAGCTCCGGGACAGGGGCTTTATATGGCTACACCTTC
D: TRBD2; size: -; V: TRBV7-6; length: 16; J: TRBJ2-3; CDR3: CASSLRLAGGGDTQYF; DNA: TGTGCCAGCAGCTTACGACTAGCGGGAGGGGGGGATACGCAGTATTTT
D: TRBD1; size: -; V: TRBV4-2; length: 14; J: TRBJ1-1; CDR3: CASSQSTGTTEAFF; DNA: TGTGCCAGCAGCCAATCGACAGGGACCACTGAAGCTTTCTTT
D: -; size: -; V: TRBV6-1; length: 12; J: TRBJ1-3; CDR3: CASSAWGTHIYF; DNA: TGTGCCAGCAGTGCCTGGGGCACCCACATATATTTT
D: TRBD2; size: -; V: TRBV7-6; length: 15; J: TRBJ2-1; CDR3: CASSDLAGRSGEQFF; DNA: TGTGCCAGCAGCGACCTAGCGGGGCGCTCCGGTGAGCAGTTCTTC
D: -; size: few; V: TRBV28; length: 12; J: TRBJ2-2; CDR3: CASSPPRWELFF; DNA: TGTGCCAGCAGTCCTCCTAGGTGGGAGCTGTTTTTT
D: -; size: -; V: TRBV7-2; length: 12; J: TRBJ2-3; CDR3: CASSRVADTQYF; DNA: TGTGCCAGCAGCAGGGTCGCAGATACGCAGTATTTT
D: TRBD2; size: -; V: TRBV14; length: 15; J: TRBJ2-7; CDR3: CASSPLAGVDREQYF; DNA: TGTGCCAGCAGCCCACTAGCGGGAGTCGATCGCGAGCAGTACTTC